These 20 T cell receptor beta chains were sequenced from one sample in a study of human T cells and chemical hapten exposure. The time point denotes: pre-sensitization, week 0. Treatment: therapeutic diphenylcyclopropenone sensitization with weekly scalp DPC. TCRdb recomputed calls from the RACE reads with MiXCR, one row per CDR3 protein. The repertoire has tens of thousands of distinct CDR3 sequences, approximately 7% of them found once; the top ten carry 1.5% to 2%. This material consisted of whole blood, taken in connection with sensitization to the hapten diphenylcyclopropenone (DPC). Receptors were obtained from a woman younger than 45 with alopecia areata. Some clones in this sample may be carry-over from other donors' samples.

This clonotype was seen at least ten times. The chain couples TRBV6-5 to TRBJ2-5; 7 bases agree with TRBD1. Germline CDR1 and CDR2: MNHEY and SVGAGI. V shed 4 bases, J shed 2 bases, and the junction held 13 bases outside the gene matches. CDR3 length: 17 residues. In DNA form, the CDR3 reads TGTGCCAGCAGTTCCGGGACAGCCAGCGCCAGACAAGAGACCCAGTACTTC. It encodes CASSSGTASARQETQYF.

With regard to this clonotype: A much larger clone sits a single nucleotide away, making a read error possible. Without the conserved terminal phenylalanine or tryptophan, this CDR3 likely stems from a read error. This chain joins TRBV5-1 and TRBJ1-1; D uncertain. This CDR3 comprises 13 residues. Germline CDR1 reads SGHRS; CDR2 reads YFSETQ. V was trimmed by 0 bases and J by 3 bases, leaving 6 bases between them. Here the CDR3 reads CASSLVMDTEAFL. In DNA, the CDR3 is TGCGCCAGCAGCTTGGTGATGGACACTGAAGCTTTCTTA.

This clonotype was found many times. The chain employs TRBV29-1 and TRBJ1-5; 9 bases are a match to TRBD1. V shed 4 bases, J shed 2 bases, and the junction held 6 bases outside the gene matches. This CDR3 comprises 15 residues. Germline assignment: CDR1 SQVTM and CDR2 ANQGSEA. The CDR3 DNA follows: TGCAGCGTTGCACAGGGGGCGGATGGCAATCAGCCCCAGCATTTT. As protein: CSVAQGADGNQPQHF. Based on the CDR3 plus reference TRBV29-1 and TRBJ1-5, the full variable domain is SAVISQKPSRDICQRGTSLTIQCQVDSQVTMMFWYRQQPGQSLTLIATANQGSEATYESGFVIDKFPISRPNLTFSTLTVSNMSPEDSSIYLCSVAQGADGNQPQHFGDGTRLSIL.

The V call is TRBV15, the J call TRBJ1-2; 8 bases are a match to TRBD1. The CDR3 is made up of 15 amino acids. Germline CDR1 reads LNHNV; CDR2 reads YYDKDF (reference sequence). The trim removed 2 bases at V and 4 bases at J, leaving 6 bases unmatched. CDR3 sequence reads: CATSRHRGVGYGYTF. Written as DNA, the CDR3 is TGTGCCACCAGCAGACACAGGGGGGTGGGCTATGGCTACACCTTC.

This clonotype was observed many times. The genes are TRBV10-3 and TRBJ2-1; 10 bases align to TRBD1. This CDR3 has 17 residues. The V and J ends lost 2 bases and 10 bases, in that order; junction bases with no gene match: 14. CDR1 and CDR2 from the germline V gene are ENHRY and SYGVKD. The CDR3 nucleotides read TGTGCCATCAGTGAGGCCACCTCCGGGACAGGGGTTGGCGAGCAGTTCTTC. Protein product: CAISEATSGTGVGEQFF.

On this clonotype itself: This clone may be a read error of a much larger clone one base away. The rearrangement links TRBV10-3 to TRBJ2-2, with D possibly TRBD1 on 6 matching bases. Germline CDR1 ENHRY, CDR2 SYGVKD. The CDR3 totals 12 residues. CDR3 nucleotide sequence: TGTGCCATCAGTGGACAGGCCGGGGAGCTGATTTTT. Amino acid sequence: CAISGQAGELIF.

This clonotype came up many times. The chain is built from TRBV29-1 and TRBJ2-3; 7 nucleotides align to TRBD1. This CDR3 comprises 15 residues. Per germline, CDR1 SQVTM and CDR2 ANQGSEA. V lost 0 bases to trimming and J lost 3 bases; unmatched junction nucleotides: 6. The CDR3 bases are TGCAGCGTTGAAGATACAGGGGACATAACAGATACGCAGTATTTT. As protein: CSVEDTGDITDTQYF.

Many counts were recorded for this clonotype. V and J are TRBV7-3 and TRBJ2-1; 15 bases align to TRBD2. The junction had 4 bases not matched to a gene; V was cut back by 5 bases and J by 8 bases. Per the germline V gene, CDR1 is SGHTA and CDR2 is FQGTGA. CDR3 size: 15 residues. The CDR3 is CASSRTSGGAYEQFF. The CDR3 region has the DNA TGTGCCAGCAGCCGGACTAGCGGGGGGGCGTATGAGCAGTTCTTC.

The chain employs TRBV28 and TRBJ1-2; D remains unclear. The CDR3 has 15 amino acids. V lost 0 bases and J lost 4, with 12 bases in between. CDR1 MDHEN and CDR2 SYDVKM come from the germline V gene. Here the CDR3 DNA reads TGTGCCAGCAGTTTATGGTCGGGGTTGAGCTATGGCTACACCTTC. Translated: CASSLWSGLSYGYTF.

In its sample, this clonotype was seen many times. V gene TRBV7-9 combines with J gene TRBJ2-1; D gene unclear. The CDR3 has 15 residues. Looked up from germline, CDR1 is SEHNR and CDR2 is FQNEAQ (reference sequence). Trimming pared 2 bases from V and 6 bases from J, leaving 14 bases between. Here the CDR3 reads CASSLTGLGINEQFF. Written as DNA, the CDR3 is TGTGCCAGCAGCTTAACCGGGCTTGGGATCAATGAGCAGTTCTTC. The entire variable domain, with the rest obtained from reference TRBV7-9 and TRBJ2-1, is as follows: DTGVSQNPRHKITKRGQNVTFRCDPISEHNRLYWYRQTLGQGPEFLTYFQNEAQLEKSRLLSDRFSAERPKGSFSTLEIQRTEQGDSAMYLCASSLTGLGINEQFFGPGTRLTVL.

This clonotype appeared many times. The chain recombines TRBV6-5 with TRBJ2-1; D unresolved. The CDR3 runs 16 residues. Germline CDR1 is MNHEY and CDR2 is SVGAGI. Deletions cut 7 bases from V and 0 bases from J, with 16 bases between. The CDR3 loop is CASTAIDGSSYNEQFF. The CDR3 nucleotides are TGTGCCAGCACGGCGATCGACGGTAGCTCCTACAATGAGCAGTTCTTC.

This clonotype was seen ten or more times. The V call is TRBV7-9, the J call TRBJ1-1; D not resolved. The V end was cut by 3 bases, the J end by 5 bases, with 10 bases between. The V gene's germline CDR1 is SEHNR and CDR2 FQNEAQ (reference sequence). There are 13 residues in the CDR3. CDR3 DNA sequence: TGTGCCAGCAGCTTCGTAGCACAGACTGAAGCTTTCTTT. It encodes CASSFVAQTEAFF.

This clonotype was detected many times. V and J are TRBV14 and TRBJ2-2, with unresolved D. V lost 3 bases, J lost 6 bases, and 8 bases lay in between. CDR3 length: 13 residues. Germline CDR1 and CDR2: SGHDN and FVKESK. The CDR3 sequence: CASSQDSAGELFF. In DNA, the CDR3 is TGTGCCAGCAGCCAGGATTCGGCCGGGGAGCTGTTTTTT.

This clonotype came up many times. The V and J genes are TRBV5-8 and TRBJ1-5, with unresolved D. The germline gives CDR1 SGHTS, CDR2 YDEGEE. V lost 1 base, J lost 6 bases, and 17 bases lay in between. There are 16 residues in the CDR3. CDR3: CASSLIVTGFGQPQHF. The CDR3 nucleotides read TGTGCCAGCAGCTTGATTGTTACGGGGTTCGGTCAGCCCCAGCATTTT. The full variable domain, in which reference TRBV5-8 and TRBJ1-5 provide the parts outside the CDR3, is EAGVTQSPTHLIKTRGQQATLRCSPISGHTSVYWYQQALGLGLQFLLWYDEGEERNRGNFPPRFSGRQFPNYSSELNVNALELEDSALYLCASSLIVTGFGQPQHFGDGTRLSIL.

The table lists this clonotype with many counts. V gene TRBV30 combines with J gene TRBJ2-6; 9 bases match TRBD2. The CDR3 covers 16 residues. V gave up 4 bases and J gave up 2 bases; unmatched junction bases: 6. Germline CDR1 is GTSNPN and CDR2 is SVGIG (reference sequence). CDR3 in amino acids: CAWMGLAGTGANVLTF. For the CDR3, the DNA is TGTGCCTGGATGGGGCTAGCGGGAACTGGGGCCAACGTCCTGACTTTC.

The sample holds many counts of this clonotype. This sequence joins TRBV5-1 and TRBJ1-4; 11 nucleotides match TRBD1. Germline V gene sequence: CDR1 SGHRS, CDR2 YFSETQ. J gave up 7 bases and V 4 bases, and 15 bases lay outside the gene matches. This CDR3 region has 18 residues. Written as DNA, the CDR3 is TGCGCCAGCAGCGCTACCGGGACAGGGGGAGTCGGTGCTGAAAAACTGTTTTTT. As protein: CASSATGTGGVGAEKLFF.

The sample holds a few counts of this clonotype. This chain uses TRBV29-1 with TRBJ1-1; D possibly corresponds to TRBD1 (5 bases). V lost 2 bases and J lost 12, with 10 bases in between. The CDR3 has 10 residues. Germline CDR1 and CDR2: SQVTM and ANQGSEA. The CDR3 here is CSVELAGTFF. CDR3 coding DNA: TGCAGCGTTGAACTGGCAGGGACTTTCTTT.

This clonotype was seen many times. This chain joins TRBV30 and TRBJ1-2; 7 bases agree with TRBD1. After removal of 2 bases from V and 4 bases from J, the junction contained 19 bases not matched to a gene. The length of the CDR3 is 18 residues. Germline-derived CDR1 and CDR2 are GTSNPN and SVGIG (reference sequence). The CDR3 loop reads CAWSIPEQGLFQAYGYTF. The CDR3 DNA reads TGTGCCTGGAGTATCCCGGAACAGGGGCTTTTCCAAGCCTATGGCTACACCTTC.

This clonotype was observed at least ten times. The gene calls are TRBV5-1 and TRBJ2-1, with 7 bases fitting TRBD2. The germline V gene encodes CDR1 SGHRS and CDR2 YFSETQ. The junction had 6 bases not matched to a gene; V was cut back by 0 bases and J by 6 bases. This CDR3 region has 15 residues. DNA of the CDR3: TGCGCCAGCAGCTTGGCCCGGGACTACACCAATGAGCAGTTCTTC. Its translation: CASSLARDYTNEQFF. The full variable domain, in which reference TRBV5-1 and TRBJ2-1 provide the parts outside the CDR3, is KAGVTQTPRYLIKTRGQQVTLSCSPISGHRSVSWYQQTPGQGLQFLFEYFSETQRNKGNFPGRFSGRQFSNSRSEMNVSTLELGDSALYLCASSLARDYTNEQFFGPGTRLTVL.

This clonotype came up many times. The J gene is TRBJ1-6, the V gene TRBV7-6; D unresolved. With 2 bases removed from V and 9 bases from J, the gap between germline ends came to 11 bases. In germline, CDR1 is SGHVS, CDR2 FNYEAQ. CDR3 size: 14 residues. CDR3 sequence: CASSLRSRGSPLHF. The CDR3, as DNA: TGTGCCAGCAGCTTAAGGTCCCGAGGTTCACCCCTCCACTTT.